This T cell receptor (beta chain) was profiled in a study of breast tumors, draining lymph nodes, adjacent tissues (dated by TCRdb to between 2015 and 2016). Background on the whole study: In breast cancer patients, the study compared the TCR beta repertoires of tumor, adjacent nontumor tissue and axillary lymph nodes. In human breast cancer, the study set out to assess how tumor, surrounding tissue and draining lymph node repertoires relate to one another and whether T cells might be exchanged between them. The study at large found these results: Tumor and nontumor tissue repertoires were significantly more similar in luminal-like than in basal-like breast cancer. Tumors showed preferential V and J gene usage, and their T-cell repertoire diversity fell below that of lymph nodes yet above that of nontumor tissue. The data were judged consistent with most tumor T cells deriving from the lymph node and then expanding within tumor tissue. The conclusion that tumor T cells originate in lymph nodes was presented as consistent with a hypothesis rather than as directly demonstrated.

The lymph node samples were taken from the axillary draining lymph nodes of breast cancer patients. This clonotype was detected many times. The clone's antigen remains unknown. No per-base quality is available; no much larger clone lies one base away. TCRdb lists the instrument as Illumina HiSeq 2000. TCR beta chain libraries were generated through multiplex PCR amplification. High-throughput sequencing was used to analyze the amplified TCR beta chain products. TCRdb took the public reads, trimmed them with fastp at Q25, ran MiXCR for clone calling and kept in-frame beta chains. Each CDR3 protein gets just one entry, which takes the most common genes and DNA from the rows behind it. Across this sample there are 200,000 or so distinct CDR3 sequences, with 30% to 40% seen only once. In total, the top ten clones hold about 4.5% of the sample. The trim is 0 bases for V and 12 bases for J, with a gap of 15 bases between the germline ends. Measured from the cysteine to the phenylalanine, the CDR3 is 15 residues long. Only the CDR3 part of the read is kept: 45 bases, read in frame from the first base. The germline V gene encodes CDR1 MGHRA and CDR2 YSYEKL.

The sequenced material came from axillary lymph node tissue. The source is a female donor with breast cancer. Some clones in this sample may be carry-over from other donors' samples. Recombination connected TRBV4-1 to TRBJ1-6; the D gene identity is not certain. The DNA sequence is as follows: TGCGCCAGCAGCCAAGAGCCTGGTGAGGGTGGACCCCTCCACTTT. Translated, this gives CASSQEPGEGGPLHF.